This T cell receptor beta chain is from a study of T cell repertoires in cytomegalovirus infection. Study at large: Public TCR beta signatures marked donors with CMV infection and the matching HLA. Findings and caveats of the study: HLA-C-restricted, CMV-specific TCR beta clonotypes were dominant ex vivo. Summed public TCR beta family frequency identified CMV carriers bearing the relevant HLA.

TCRdb reprocessed the reads via MiXCR and lists one record per CDR3 protein. This sample yields approximately 700,000 distinct CDR3 sequences, of which roughly 35% are seen a single time; 2.8% belongs to the top ten. Concerning this clonotype: Its cognate antigen is unknown.

CDR3 length: 15 residues. Trimming cost V 4 bases and J 2 bases, with 11 bases left between them. Germline V lookup: CDR1 KGHDR, CDR2 SFDVKD. The V call is TRBV24-1, the J call TRBJ1-5; D gene unclear. The sequencing sample was made of PBMCs. The receptor was isolated from a human donor in good health (CMV status not recorded). Some clones in this sample may be carry-over from other donors' samples. The CDR3, as DNA: TGTGCCACCAGTGAAGGAGGTGGGGGCAATCAGCCCCAGCATTTT. Residues: CATSEGGGGNQPQHF.